This TCR beta chain was captured by sequencing in a study of T cell repertoires in cytomegalovirus infection. Study details: Well-studied HLA-B-restricted epitopes and recently identified HLA-C-restricted epitopes of CMV were both used in the study. Public TCR beta signatures were indicative of both CMV infection and a matching HLA type.

Overall study findings and caveats: Clonotype analysis showed dominance of the ex vivo response by HLA-C-restricted CMV-specific TCR beta clonotypes.

TCRdb used MiXCR to reprocess the reads, holding one entry per CDR3 protein. Here the sample spans around 540,000 distinct CDR3 sequences, around 35% being singletons. In germline, CDR1 is SGHDN, CDR2 FVKESK. CDR3 size: 14 residues. Trimming pared 4 bases from V and 3 bases from J, leaving 13 bases between. As regards this clonotype: Its antigen is undetermined.

This chain uses TRBV14 with TRBJ2-7, with a weak D call TRBD2 (6 bases). The sequences come from cultured PBMCs, collected from culture after CMV antigen stimulation. The clonotype was recovered from a human donor in good health (CMV status not recorded). Some clones in this sample may be carry-over from other donors' samples. This CDR3 reads CASSLGLLNYEQYF. The CDR3 DNA reads as TGTGCCAGCAGCCTGGGACTCCTCAACTACGAGCAGTACTTC.